These 3 T cell receptor beta chains originate from one sample sequenced in a study of identical twins. MiXCR, applied by TCRdb to the 5' RACE reads, yields one record per CDR3 protein. This sample yields some 600,000 distinct CDR3 sequences, of which 7.1% are seen a single time; around 1.6% belongs to the top ten. This same sample was also part of a study on yellow fever vaccine responses in identical twins.

Sample: PBMCs. The source of these receptors is a woman between 18 and 29 years old in good health.

In this sample, this clonotype turned up once. This sequence may be a read error, since a much larger clone differs from it by one base. The CDR3 loop reads CANSPTSGRNNEQFF. CDR3 bases: TGCGCCAACAGCCCAACTAGCGGGAGGAACAATGAGCAGTTCTTC. This chain joins TRBV5-1 and TRBJ2-1, with TRBD2 matching 12 bases. This CDR3 has 15 residues. CDR1 is SGHRS and CDR2 is YFSETQ in the germline V gene.

This clonotype has ten or more counts. One end of the junction does not line up with germline, which may come from a read error. The CDR3 coding sequence is TGTGCCAGCAGTTCGGGACTAGCCTCCTACGAGCAGTACTTC. It translates to CASSSGLASYEQYF. V is TRBV5-1 and J is TRBJ2-7; 9 nucleotides match TRBD2. CDR1 and CDR2 from the germline V gene are SGHRS and YFSETQ. This CDR3 comprises 14 residues. Filled out from reference TRBV5-1 and TRBJ2-7, the complete variable domain reads KAGVTQTPRYLIKTRGQQVTLSCSPISGHRSVSWYQQTPGQGLQFLFEYFSETQRNKGNFPGRFSGRQFSNSRSEMNVSTLELGDSALYLCASSSGLASYEQYFGPGTRLTVT.

The table lists this clonotype with many counts. The chain uses TRBV6-9 and TRBJ2-7; TRBD1 matches 9 bases. Trimming cost V 7 bases and J 4 bases; bases outside gene matches: 14. Germline CDR1 is MNHGY and CDR2 is SVAAGI. The CDR3 loop spans 16 amino acids. The CDR3 sequence: CASNFPRYRGLYEQYF. The CDR3, as DNA: TGTGCCAGCAACTTCCCTCGGTACAGGGGGCTTTACGAGCAGTACTTC.